Presented here are 18 T cell receptor beta chains from one specimen sequenced in a study of CD8+ T cells in alopecia areata. Isolated RNA was reverse transcribed into cDNA used as the sequencing template. Sequenced by immunoSEQ multiplex PCR; TCRdb stores in-frame clones only, minus some. The sample has 150,000 or so clones; roughly 44% are singletons. What was sequenced was CD4+ T cells sorted from blood. The receptors derive from a human donor with alopecia areata.

The DNA of the CDR3 is TGTGCCAGCAGCGTTGACTGGAGCTCCTACGAGCAGTACTTC. It translates to CASSVDWSSYEQYF. The chain uses TRBV27 and TRBJ2-7; no definite D call. The germline CDR1 and CDR2 sequences are MNHEY and SMNVEV (reference sequence). Trimming took off 6 bases at V and 0 bases at J, with 12 bases between the two ends. The CDR3 is 14 amino acids.

This clone was recorded a few times. The chain combines TRBV7-9 with TRBJ2-7, with D maybe TRBD2 (5 bases). The V gene lost 4 bases and the J gene lost 3 bases, with 10 bases spanning the gap. The CDR3 runs to 13 residues. Per germline, CDR1 SEHNR and CDR2 FQNEAQ (reference sequence). The CDR3 region has the DNA TGTGCCAGCAGCTACGAAGAGGGCTACGAGCAGTACTTC. It translates to CASSYEEGYEQYF.

This clone was seen once. The V gene is TRBV5-1, the J gene TRBJ2-3; 10 bases agree with TRBD1. There are 18 residues in the CDR3. V gave up 0 bases and J gave up 4 bases; unmatched junction bases: 11. Looked up from germline, CDR1 is SGHRS and CDR2 is YFSETQ. CDR3 sequence reads: CASSLELSGQGRADTQYF. DNA of the CDR3: TGCGCCAGCAGCTTGGAGTTATCGGGACAGGGGAGGGCAGATACGCAGTATTTT.

The chain links TRBV30 to TRBJ2-1; D is possibly TRBD1 or TRBD2 (5 bases each). From germline, CDR1 is GTSNPN and CDR2 SVGIG (reference sequence). The CDR3 runs 13 residues. V lost 8 bases to trimming and J lost 7 bases, with 18 bases between them. The CDR3 loop reads CAGAGTLGNEQFF. The CDR3, as DNA: TGTGCCGGAGCCGGGACCCTGGGGAATGAGCAGTTCTTC.

The CDR3 DNA is TGTGCCAGCAGTCTTGGACGGGCGAACACCGGGGAGCTGTTTTTT. Protein product: CASSLGRANTGELFF. The V gene is TRBV6-5, the J gene TRBJ2-2, with no clear D. V shed 5 bases and J shed 0 bases, with 10 bases lying between them. Germline values: CDR1 MNHEY, CDR2 SVGAGI. The CDR3 is made up of 15 amino acids.

This clone has a handful of counts. The rearrangement uses TRBV7-3 and TRBJ2-1; D gene unclear. This CDR3 is built from 14 residues. Germline-derived CDR1 and CDR2 are SGHTA and FQGTGA. Trimming left V 4 bases short and J 2 bases short, with 9 bases between. CDR3 sequence: CASSSISPYNEQFF. DNA of the CDR3: TGTGCCAGCAGCTCAATTTCCCCCTACAATGAGCAGTTCTTC.

The V and J genes are TRBV29-1 and TRBJ1-2; D is possibly TRBD1 (6 bases). V was cut by 8 bases and J by 3 bases, with 22 bases left in between. CDR1 and CDR2 from the germline V gene are SQVTM and ANQGSEA. The CDR3 has 15 residues. The CDR3 nucleotides are TGCAGCCCACGCTGGGGGACGGGACACGACTATGGCTACACCTTC. It yields the protein CSPRWGTGHDYGYTF.

V and J are TRBV27 and TRBJ1-2; TRBD1 is a possible D gene (5 bases). Per the germline V gene, CDR1 is MNHEY and CDR2 is SMNVEV (reference sequence). Trimming removed 5 bases at V and 7 bases at J, with 17 bases between. CDR3 length: 14 residues. The CDR3 nucleotides are TGTGCCAGCAGTCGACTTCCAGGGTTGGGTGGCTACACCTTC. It is translated as CASSRLPGLGGYTF.

The chain is built from TRBV19 and TRBJ1-1; 11 nucleotides line up with TRBD1. Germline assignment: CDR1 LNHDA and CDR2 SQIVND (reference sequence). The CDR3 sequence is 12 residues long. Trimming cost V 9 bases and J 4 bases; bases outside gene matches: 1. The CDR3 region has the DNA TGTGCCAGAGGGACAGGGGGCACTGAAGCTTTCTTT. It is translated as CARGTGGTEAFF. Combining the CDR3 with reference TRBV19 and TRBJ1-1 gives the whole variable domain DGGITQSPKYLFRKEGQNVTLSCEQNLNHDAMYWYRQDPGQGLRLIYYSQIVNDFQKGDIAEGYSVSREKKESFPLTVTSAQKNPTAFYLCARGTGGTEAFFGQGTRLTVV.

This clone was picked up a small number of times. CDR3 nucleotides: TGTGCCAGCAGCTTCCCACGGACAGGGGTTGGCGAGCAGTACTTC. Translation: CASSFPRTGVGEQYF. The chain couples TRBV7-9 to TRBJ2-7, with 9 bases fitting TRBD1. This CDR3 is 15 amino acids long. After removal of 3 bases from V and 6 bases from J, the junction contained 9 bases not matched to a gene. The germline CDR1 and CDR2 sequences are SEHNR and FQNEAQ (reference sequence). Full variable domain (missing parts from reference TRBV7-9 and TRBJ2-7): DTGVSQNPRHKITKRGQNVTFRCDPISEHNRLYWYRQTLGQGPEFLTYFQNEAQLEKSRLLSDRFSAERPKGSFSTLEIQRTEQGDSAMYLCASSFPRTGVGEQYFGPGTRLTVT.

This clone was seen once. This chain connects TRBV30 to TRBJ1-2; D remains ambiguous. The V end was cut by 5 bases, the J end by 7 bases, with 17 bases between. Germline CDR1 reads GTSNPN; CDR2 reads SVGIG (reference sequence). The CDR3 sequence is 13 residues long. CDR3 loop: CAWGRSMAFGYTF. The CDR3 coding sequence is TGTGCCTGGGGCCGCTCTATGGCTTTTGGCTACACCTTC.

The chain combines TRBV30 with TRBJ1-2, with 7 bases that match TRBD1. The V segment lost 1 base and the J segment 8 bases; nucleotides outside the gene matches: 13. The CDR3 has 15 amino acids. Looked up from germline, CDR1 is GTSNPN and CDR2 is SVGIG (reference sequence). The CDR3 here is CAWSALVGQLIGYTF. The CDR3 region has the DNA TGTGCCTGGAGTGCCCTGGTGGGACAGCTTATCGGCTACACCTTC.

In this sample, this clone turned up a few times. The chain has TRBV27 and TRBJ2-5; D is ambiguous. The CDR3 contains 11 residues. V lost 6 bases and J lost 2, with 4 bases in between. Germline values: CDR1 MNHEY, CDR2 SMNVEV (reference sequence). The CDR3 DNA sequence: TGTGCCAGCAGACAACAAGAGACCCAGTACTTC. Protein sequence: CASRQQETQYF.

This clone has more than one count but fewer than ten. Additional DNA sequences in this sample encode the identical CDR3. The chain is built from TRBV29-1 and TRBJ2-1; D is ambiguous. Germline-derived CDR1 and CDR2 are SQVTM and ANQGSEA. CDR3 size: 11 residues. V lost 1 base, J lost 4 bases, and 2 bases lay in between. CDR3 amino acids: CSVEVYNEQFF. CDR3 bases: TGCAGCGTTGAAGTGTACAATGAGCAGTTCTTC.

V is TRBV28 and J is TRBJ1-2; TRBD1 matches at 11 bases. CDR3 size: 14 residues. V was clipped by 3 bases and J by 7 bases; unmatched bases: 4. Per the germline V gene, CDR1 is MDHEN and CDR2 is SYDVKM. The CDR3 region is CASSFGQGAFGYTF. DNA for the CDR3: TGTGCCAGCAGTTTCGGACAGGGGGCGTTTGGCTACACCTTC.

The chain combines TRBV6-5 with TRBJ2-5; D gene uncertain. The CDR3 consists of 11 residues. Germline V gene lookup returns CDR1 MNHEY and CDR2 SVGAGI. The germline V and J ends were trimmed by 6 bases and 5 bases, with 7 bases remaining between them. The CDR3 region has the DNA TGTGCCAGCAGACGCTCCGAGACCCAGTACTTC. This translates into CASRRSETQYF.

The chain uses TRBV5-1 and TRBJ2-4, with D possibly being TRBD1 or TRBD2 (5 bases each). Deletions cut 0 bases from V and 9 bases from J, with 13 bases between. CDR1 and CDR2 from the germline V gene are SGHRS and YFSETQ. The CDR3 has 14 residues. CDR3 nucleotide sequence: TGCGCCAGCAGCTTGGGGACGGGGCGAAGCATTCAGTACTTC. Protein: CASSLGTGRSIQYF.

The rearrangement links TRBV20-1 to TRBJ1-2; no firm D call. The V end lost 4 bases, the J end lost 6 bases, and 9 bases lay between the germline ends. Germline V gene lookup returns CDR1 DFQATT and CDR2 SNEGSKA (reference sequence). This CDR3 region has 11 residues. The CDR3 DNA sequence: TGCAGTGCTACCAAAGACCATGGCTACACCTTC. This encodes CSATKDHGYTF.